A selection of T cell receptor beta chains follows, all from one sample in a study of CD8 T cells in Susac syndrome. In TCRdb, the immunoSEQ multiplex PCR reads were re-called with MiXCR into one record per CDR3 protein. The sample carries 250,000 to 350,000 distinct CDR3 sequences, about 91% recorded once. The specimen sequenced was CD4+ T cells from PBMCs. These receptors all come from a human donor with multiple sclerosis. The CDR3 runs from the conserved cysteine through the conserved F or W. The D gene is left open where the match is weak. Size values are once, few and many counts, or a class for expanded clones, and some rows have none.

d_gene	j_gene	v_gene	abundance	CDR3aa	CDR3nt
-	TRBJ2-2	TRBV7-9	-	CASSLPVGGHTGELFF	TGTGCCAGCAGCTTACCGGTGGGAGGCCACACCGGGGAGCTGTTTTTT
TRBD1	TRBJ1-4	TRBV15	-	CATSRVRQGNEKLFF	TGTGCCACCAGCAGGGTACGACAGGGTAATGAAAAACTGTTTTTT
-	TRBJ2-1	TRBV29-1	-	CTGGLVAGNEQFF	TGCACCGGGGGTCTAGTGGCGGGCAATGAGCAGTTCTTC
TRBD2	TRBJ2-2	TRBV3-1	-	CASSLPSGTNTGELFF	TGTGCCAGCAGCCTTCCGAGCGGGACGAACACCGGGGAGCTGTTTTTT
-	TRBJ2-1	TRBV27	-	CARVSDEQFF	TGTGCTCGCGTCAGCGATGAGCAGTTCTTC
TRBD2	TRBJ2-7	TRBV7-9	-	CASRLSGTSGRGVYEQYF	TGTGCCAGCAGACTCTCCGGGACTAGCGGGAGGGGGGTCTACGAGCAGTACTTC
-	TRBJ2-1	TRBV12-3/TRBV12-4	once	CASRPPFSGDNEQFF	TGTGCCAGCAGACCCCCTTTTAGCGGAGACAATGAGCAGTTCTTC
-	TRBJ2-7	TRBV21-1	-	CASSKKKGPLSYEQYF	TGTGCCAGCAGCAAAAAGAAGGGGCCCTTATCCTACGAGCAGTACTTC
-	TRBJ2-1	TRBV27	-	CASSSNSDRAQFF	TGTGCCAGCAGTTCAAACTCCGATCGGGCGCAGTTCTTC
-	TRBJ2-1	TRBV6-2/TRBV6-3	-	CAIRRDFYNEQFF	TGTGCCATCCGCCGGGACTTCTACAATGAGCAGTTCTTC
-	TRBJ1-1	TRBV9	few	CASSAQPNTEAFF	TGTGCCAGCAGCGCCCAGCCGAACACTGAAGCTTTCTTT
-	TRBJ2-5	TRBV7-7	-	CASSGSGTLQETQYF	TGTGCTAGCAGCGGGTCCGGGACGTTACAAGAGACCCAGTACTTC
TRBD1	TRBJ2-5	TRBV14	-	CASSRGQGGGETQYF	TGTGCCAGCAGCCGCGGACAGGGAGGTGGGGAGACCCAGTACTTC
TRBD2	TRBJ2-1	TRBV7-2	-	CASSRIAGGPPEQFF	TGTGCCAGCAGTCGTATAGCGGGGGGGCCGCCGGAGCAGTTCTTC
-	TRBJ2-1	TRBV12-3/TRBV12-4	few	CASSEQGSYNEQFF	TGTGCCAGCAGTGAACAGGGTTCCTACAATGAGCAGTTCTTC
-	TRBJ2-5	TRBV5-4	-	CASSPQRGGSETQYF	TGTGCCAGCAGCCCTCAAAGGGGGGGATCGGAGACCCAGTACTTC
-	TRBJ2-7	TRBV5-1	-	CASSLALRDEQYF	TGCGCCAGCAGCTTGGCCCTTAGAGACGAGCAGTACTTC
TRBD1	TRBJ1-2	TRBV15	-	CATSRPGTGGSNYGYTF	TGTGCCACCAGCCGACCCGGGACAGGAGGTTCTAACTATGGCTACACCTTC
TRBD1	TRBJ2-7	TRBV4-3	-	CASSQGQGATYEQYF	TGCGCCAGCAGCCAAGGACAGGGAGCAACCTACGAGCAGTACTTC
-	TRBJ2-6	TRBV20-1	-	CSAREGSGANVLTF	TGCAGTGCTAGAGAGGGATCTGGGGCCAACGTCCTGACTTTC
-	TRBJ1-1	TRBV7-9	-	CASSLVTDTEAFF	TGTGCCAGCAGCTTAGTTACGGACACTGAAGCTTTCTTT
TRBD2	TRBJ2-7	TRBV4-2	-	CASSQLGRGRDYHEQYF	TGTGCCAGCAGCCAACTTGGACGGGGCAGGGACTACCACGAGCAGTACTTC
-	TRBJ1-1	TRBV7-9	-	CASSFPRAVTNTEAFF	TGTGCCAGCAGCTTCCCTCGGGCCGTAACGAACACTGAAGCTTTCTTT
TRBD1	TRBJ2-7	TRBV3-1	-	CASSQTGTGREQYF	TGTGCCAGCAGCCAGACCGGGACAGGGCGAGAGCAGTACTTC
-	TRBJ2-1	TRBV20-1	-	CSARGDSGISPYNEQFF	TGCAGTGCTAGAGGTGACTCCGGGATCTCGCCCTACAATGAGCAGTTCTTC
-	TRBJ2-5	TRBV5-1	-	CASSRGGVKQETQYF	TGCGCCAGCAGCCGAGGCGGGGTGAAGCAAGAGACCCAGTACTTC
-	TRBJ2-3	TRBV7-2	-	CASSNYLITDTQYF	TGTGCCAGCAGCAACTACCTAATTACAGATACGCAGTATTTT
TRBD1	TRBJ1-3	TRBV20-1	-	CSAVTGSGNTIYF	TGCAGTGCTGTGACAGGGTCTGGAAACACCATATATTTT
TRBD2	TRBJ2-3	TRBV20-1	-	CSALGGGTDTQYF	TGCAGTGCTCTCGGGGGGGGCACAGATACGCAGTATTTT
TRBD1	TRBJ1-2	TRBV12-3/TRBV12-4	-	CASSLWAIRDRVYGYTF	TGTGCCAGCAGTTTATGGGCAATTAGGGACAGGGTATATGGCTACACCTTC
TRBD1	TRBJ1-5	TRBV12-3/TRBV12-4	-	CASSATGGSQPQHF	TGTGCCAGCAGTGCTACAGGGGGCTCTCAGCCCCAGCATTTT
-	TRBJ2-6	TRBV6-1	-	CAGGRHSGANVLTF	TGTGCCGGCGGGCGGCACTCTGGGGCCAACGTCCTGACTTTC
TRBD1	TRBJ2-7	TRBV20-1	-	CSATGETEQYF	TGCAGTGCAACAGGGGAAACCGAGCAGTACTTC
-	TRBJ1-1	TRBV6-2/TRBV6-3	-	CASRRQEYTEAFF	TGTGCCAGCAGGCGACAGGAGTACACTGAAGCTTTCTTT
-	TRBJ1-2	TRBV12-3/TRBV12-4	-	CASSFSVPNYGYTF	TGTGCCAGCAGTTTCTCGGTGCCTAACTATGGCTACACCTTC
-	TRBJ2-2	TRBV6-2/TRBV6-3	-	CASSYVRAGTGELFF	TGTGCCAGCAGTTACGTCCGGGCTGGCACCGGGGAGCTGTTTTTT
-	TRBJ2-7	TRBV5-1	-	CASSRDGRRGYEQYF	TGCGCCAGCAGCCGGGATGGCAGACGGGGCTACGAGCAGTACTTC
TRBD1	TRBJ2-5	TRBV6-1	-	CASRLTGTQETQYF	TGTGCCAGCAGACTGACAGGGACCCAAGAGACCCAGTACTTC
TRBD2	TRBJ2-3	TRBV5-1	-	CASSLYTSGYTDTQYF	TGCGCCAGCAGCTTGTATACTAGCGGCTACACAGATACGCAGTATTTT
-	TRBJ1-1	TRBV10-3	once	CAISGGLGAEAFF	TGTGCCATCAGTGGCGGGCTCGGGGCTGAAGCTTTCTTT
-	TRBJ2-2	TRBV19	-	CASSVPVGGELFF	TGTGCCAGTAGTGTCCCTGTGGGAGGGGAGCTGTTTTTT
TRBD1	TRBJ1-4	TRBV19	once	CASTDRVFEKLFF	TGTGCCAGTACCGACAGGGTTTTTGAAAAACTGTTTTTT
-	TRBJ1-1	TRBV12-3/TRBV12-4	-	CASSLTSGRYTEAFF	TGTGCCAGCAGTTTAACGTCCGGACGGTACACTGAAGCTTTCTTT
TRBD1	TRBJ2-3	TRBV6-2/TRBV6-3	-	CASSSLGTGDADTQYF	TGTGCCAGCAGTTCCTTGGGGACAGGGGATGCAGATACGCAGTATTTT
-	TRBJ1-1	TRBV18	-	CASSPGFLGYEAFF	TGTGCCAGCTCACCAGGTTTCTTGGGCTATGAAGCTTTCTTT
-	TRBJ1-2	TRBV20-1	-	CSALRQAEYGYTF	TGCAGTGCCCTTCGACAAGCCGAGTATGGCTACACCTTC
TRBD1	TRBJ1-4	TRBV20-1	-	CSAPGTGEKLFF	TGCAGTGCTCCCGGGACAGGTGAAAAACTGTTTTTT
TRBD2	TRBJ2-1	TRBV19	-	CASSMASGARDEQFF	TGTGCCAGTAGTATGGCTAGCGGGGCTAGGGATGAGCAGTTCTTC
TRBD2	TRBJ2-3	TRBV4-3	once	CASSPLAAGGTTDTQYF	TGCGCCAGCAGCCCCCTGGCTGCGGGGGGAACCACAGATACGCAGTATTTT
-	TRBJ1-1	TRBV20-1	-	CSSLVGGNTEAFF	TGCAGCTCCCTTGTGGGGGGGAACACTGAAGCTTTCTTT
-	TRBJ1-1	TRBV19	-	CASSEWTGEAFF	TGTGCCAGTAGTGAATGGACGGGTGAAGCTTTCTTT
-	TRBJ1-1	TRBV20-1	once	CSARVAAEAFF	TGCAGTGCTAGAGTGGCCGCTGAAGCTTTCTTT
-	TRBJ2-1	TRBV19	-	CASRTLSPYNEQFF	TGTGCCAGTCGAACCCTGTCCCCCTACAATGAGCAGTTCTTC
-	TRBJ2-5	TRBV19	-	CASSIGGSEAFFQETQYF	TGTGCCAGTAGTATTGGGGGATCGGAGGCCTTTTTCCAAGAGACCCAGTACTTC
-	TRBJ2-3	TRBV6-5	-	CASSYSLKSTDTQYF	TGTGCCAGCAGTTACTCGCTCAAAAGCACAGATACGCAGTATTTT
TRBD2	TRBJ2-5	TRBV27	-	CASSTPILAAPFWVF	TGTGCCAGCAGTACCCCCATCCTAGCGGCCCCCTTTTGGGTCTTC